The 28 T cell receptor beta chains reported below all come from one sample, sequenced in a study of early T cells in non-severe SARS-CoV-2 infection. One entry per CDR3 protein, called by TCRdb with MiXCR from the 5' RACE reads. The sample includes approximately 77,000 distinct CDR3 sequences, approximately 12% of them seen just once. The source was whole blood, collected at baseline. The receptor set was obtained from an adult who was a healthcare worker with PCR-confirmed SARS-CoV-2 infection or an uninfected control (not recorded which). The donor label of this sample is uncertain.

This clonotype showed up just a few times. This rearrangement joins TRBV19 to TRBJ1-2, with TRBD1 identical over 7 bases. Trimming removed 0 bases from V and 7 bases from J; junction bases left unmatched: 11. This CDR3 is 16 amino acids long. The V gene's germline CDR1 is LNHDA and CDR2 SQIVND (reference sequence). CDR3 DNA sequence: TGTGCCAGTAGTATAGATCCGGGACAGCCAGCTCCTGGCTACACCTTC. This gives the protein CASSIDPGQPAPGYTF.

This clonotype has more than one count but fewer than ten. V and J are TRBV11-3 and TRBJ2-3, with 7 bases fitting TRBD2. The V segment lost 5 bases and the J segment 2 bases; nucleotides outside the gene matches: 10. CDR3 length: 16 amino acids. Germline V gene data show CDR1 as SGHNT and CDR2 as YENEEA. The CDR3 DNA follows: TGTGCCAGCAGCCATAGTAGCGGGCAAACCACAGATACGCAGTATTTT. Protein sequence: CASSHSSGQTTDTQYF.

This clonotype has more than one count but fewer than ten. The CDR3 DNA reads as TGTGCCAGCAGCTTGTTGCGTAACCGAGACTTGGAGACCCAGTACTTC. As protein: CASSLLRNRDLETQYF. This rearrangement joins TRBV5-5 to TRBJ2-5, with D unresolved. Germline CDR1 reads SGHKS; CDR2 reads YYEKEE (reference sequence). The germline V and J ends were trimmed by 1 base and 5 bases, with 18 bases remaining between them. CDR3 length: 16 residues.

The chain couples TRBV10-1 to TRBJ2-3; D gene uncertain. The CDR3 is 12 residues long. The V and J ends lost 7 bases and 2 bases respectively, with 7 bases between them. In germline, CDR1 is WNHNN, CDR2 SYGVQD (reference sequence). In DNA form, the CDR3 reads TGCGCCAGCAAGGGTGCCACAGATACGCAGTATTTT. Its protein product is CASKGATDTQYF.

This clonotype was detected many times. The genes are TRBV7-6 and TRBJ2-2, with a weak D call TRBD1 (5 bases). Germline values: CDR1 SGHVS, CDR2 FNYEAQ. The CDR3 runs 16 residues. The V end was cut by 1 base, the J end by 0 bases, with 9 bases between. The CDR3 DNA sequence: TGTGCCAGCAGCTTAGAGGGGCCCTCGAACACCGGGGAGCTGTTTTTT. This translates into CASSLEGPSNTGELFF.

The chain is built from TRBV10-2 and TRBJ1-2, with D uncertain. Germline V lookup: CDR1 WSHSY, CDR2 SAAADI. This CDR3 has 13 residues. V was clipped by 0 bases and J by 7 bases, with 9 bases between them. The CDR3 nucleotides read TGCGCCAGCAGTGAGTCGAGAGCCCGTGGCTACACCTTC. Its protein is CASSESRARGYTF.

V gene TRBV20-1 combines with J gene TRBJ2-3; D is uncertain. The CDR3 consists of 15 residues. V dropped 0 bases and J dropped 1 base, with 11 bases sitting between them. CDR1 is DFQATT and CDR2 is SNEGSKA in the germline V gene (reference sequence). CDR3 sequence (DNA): TGCAGTGCTAGAGATCCCCAGCACGGCACAGATACGCAGTATTTT. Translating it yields CSARDPQHGTDTQYF.

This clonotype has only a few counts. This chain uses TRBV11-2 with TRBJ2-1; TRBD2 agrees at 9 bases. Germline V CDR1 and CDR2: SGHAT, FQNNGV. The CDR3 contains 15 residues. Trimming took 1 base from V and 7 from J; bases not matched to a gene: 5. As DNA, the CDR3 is TGTGCCAGCAGCTTAGGCGGGGGGGCCGGAAATGAGCAGTTCTTC. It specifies CASSLGGGAGNEQFF.

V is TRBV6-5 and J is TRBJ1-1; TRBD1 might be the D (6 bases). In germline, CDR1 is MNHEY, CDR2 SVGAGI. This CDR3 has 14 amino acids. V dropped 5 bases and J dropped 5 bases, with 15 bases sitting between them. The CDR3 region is CASSPRGLRTEAFF. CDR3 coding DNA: TGTGCCAGCAGTCCCCGGGGGCTAAGAACTGAAGCTTTCTTT.

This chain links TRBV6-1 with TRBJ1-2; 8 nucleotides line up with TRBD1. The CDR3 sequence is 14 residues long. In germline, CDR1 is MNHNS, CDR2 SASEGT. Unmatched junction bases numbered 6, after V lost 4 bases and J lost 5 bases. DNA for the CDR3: TGTGCCAGCAGTGTCCGGACAGGGACGTATGGCTACACCTTC. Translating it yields CASSVRTGTYGYTF.

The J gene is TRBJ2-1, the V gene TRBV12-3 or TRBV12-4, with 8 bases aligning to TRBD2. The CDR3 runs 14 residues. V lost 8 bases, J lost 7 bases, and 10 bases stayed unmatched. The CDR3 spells CASAPGGGKNEQFF. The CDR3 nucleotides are TGTGCCAGCGCGCCGGGCGGGGGGAAAAATGAGCAGTTCTTC.

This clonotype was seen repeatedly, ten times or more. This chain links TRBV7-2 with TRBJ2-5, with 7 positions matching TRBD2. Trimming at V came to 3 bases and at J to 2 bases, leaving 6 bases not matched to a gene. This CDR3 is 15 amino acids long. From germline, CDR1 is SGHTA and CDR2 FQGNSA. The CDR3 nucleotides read TGTGCCAGCAGCTTGGCGCGGGAGCGGCAAGAGACCCAGTACTTC. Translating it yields CASSLARERQETQYF.

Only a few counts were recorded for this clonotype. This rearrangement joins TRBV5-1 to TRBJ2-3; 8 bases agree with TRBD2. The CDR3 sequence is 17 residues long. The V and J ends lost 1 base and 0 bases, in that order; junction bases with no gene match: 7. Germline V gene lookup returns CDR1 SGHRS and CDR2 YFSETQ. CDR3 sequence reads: CASSLTSGGTSTDTQYF. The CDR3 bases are TGCGCCAGCAGCTTGACAAGCGGGGGAACTAGCACAGATACGCAGTATTTT.

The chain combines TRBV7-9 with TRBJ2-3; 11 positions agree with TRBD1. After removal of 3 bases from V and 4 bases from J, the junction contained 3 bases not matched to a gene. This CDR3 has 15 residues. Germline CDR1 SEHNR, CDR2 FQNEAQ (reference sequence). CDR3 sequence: CASSFGTGGSDTQYF. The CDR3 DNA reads TGTGCCAGCAGCTTCGGGACAGGGGGGTCAGATACGCAGTATTTT. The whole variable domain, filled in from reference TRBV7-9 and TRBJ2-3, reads DTGVSQNPRHKITKRGQNVTFRCDPISEHNRLYWYRQTLGQGPEFLTYFQNEAQLEKSRLLSDRFSAERPKGSFSTLEIQRTEQGDSAMYLCASSFGTGGSDTQYFGPGTRLTVL.

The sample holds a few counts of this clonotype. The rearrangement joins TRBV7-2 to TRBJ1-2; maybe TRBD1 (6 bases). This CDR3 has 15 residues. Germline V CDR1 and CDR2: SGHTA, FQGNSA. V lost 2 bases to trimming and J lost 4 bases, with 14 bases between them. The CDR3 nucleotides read TGTGCCAGCAGCTTATCCTGGACAGTAGGCTATGGCTACACCTTC. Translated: CASSLSWTVGYGYTF.

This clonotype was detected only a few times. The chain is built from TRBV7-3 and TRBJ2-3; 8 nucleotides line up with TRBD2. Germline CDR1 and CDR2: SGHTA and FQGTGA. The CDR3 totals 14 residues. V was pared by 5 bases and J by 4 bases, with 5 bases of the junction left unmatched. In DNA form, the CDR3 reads TGTGCCAGCAGCGAGACTAGCGTCGCAGATACGCAGTATTTT. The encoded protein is CASSETSVADTQYF.

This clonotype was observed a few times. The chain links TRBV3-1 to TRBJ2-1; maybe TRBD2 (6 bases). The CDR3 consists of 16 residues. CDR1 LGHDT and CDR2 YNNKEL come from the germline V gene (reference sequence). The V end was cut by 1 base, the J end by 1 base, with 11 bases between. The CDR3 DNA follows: TGTGCCAGCAGCCAAGCGGCTAGCGAGTCCTACAATGAGCAGTTCTTC. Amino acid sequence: CASSQAASESYNEQFF.

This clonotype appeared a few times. The CDR3 loop is CASSWIAGGQETQYF. The CDR3 coding sequence is TGTGCCAGCAGCTGGATAGCGGGGGGTCAAGAGACCCAGTACTTC. The chain carries TRBV7-3 and TRBJ2-5; 10 positions agree with TRBD2. Losses at the gene ends were 4 bases for V and 2 bases for J; bases not matched to a gene: 4. The CDR3 is made up of 15 amino acids. Germline V gene data show CDR1 as SGHTA and CDR2 as FQGTGA.

The CDR3 DNA reads TGTGCCAGCTCACTAGCGGGAGGGCCGGAGACCCAGTACTTC. Its protein is CASSLAGGPETQYF. The chain recombines TRBV27 with TRBJ2-5; 13 bases are a match to TRBD2. CDR3 length: 14 residues. Germline V gene data show CDR1 as MNHEY and CDR2 as SMNVEV (reference sequence). V shed 8 bases and J 5 bases; nucleotides not matched to a gene: 5.

DNA for the CDR3: TGTGCCAGCAGCCGGGGACTAGCGGGAGCGGATACGCAGTATTTT. Translation gives CASSRGLAGADTQYF. This chain connects TRBV12-3 or TRBV12-4 to TRBJ2-3; 14 bases map to TRBD2. The CDR3 runs 15 residues. V gave up 6 bases and J gave up 6 bases; unmatched junction bases: 5.

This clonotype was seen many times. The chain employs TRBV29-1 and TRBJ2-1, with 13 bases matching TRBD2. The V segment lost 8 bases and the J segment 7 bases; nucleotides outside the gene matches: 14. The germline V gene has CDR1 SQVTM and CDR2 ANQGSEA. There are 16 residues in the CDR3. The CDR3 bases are TGCAGCATACTAGGACTAGCGGGAGCAGCGGGGAATGAGCAGTTCTTC. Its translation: CSILGLAGAAGNEQFF.

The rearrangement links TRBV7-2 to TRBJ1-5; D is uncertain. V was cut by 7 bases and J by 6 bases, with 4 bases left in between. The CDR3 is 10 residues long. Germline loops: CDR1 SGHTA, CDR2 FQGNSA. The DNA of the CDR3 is TGTGCCAGCACGGGTCAGCCCCAGCATTTT. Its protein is CASTGQPQHF.

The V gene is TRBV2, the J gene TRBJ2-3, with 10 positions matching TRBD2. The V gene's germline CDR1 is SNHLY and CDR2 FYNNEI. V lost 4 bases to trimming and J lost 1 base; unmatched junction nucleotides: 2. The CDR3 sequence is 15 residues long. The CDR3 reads CASSGLAGGTDTQYF. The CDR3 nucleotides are TGTGCCAGCAGTGGTCTAGCGGGGGGCACAGATACGCAGTATTTT.

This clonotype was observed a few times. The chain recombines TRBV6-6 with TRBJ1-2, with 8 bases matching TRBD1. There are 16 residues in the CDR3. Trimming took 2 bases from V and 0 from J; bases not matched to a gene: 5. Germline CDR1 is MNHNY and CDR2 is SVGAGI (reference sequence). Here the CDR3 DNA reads TGTGCCAGCAGTTACCCACAGGGGGAAGCTAACTATGGCTACACCTTC. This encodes CASSYPQGEANYGYTF.

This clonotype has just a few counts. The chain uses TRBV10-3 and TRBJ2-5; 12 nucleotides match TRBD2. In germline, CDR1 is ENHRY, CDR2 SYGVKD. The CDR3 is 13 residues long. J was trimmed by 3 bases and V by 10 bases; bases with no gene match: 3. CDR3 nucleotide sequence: TGTGCCAGCCGACTAGCGGGAGAAGAGACCCAGTACTTC. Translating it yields CASRLAGEETQYF.

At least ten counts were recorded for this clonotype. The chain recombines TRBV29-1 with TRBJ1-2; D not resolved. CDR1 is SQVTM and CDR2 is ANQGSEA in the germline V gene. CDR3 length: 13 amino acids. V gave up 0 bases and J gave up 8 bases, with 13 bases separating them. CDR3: CSVEDPGGKGYTF. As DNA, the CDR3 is TGCAGCGTTGAAGATCCGGGCGGAAAAGGCTACACCTTC.

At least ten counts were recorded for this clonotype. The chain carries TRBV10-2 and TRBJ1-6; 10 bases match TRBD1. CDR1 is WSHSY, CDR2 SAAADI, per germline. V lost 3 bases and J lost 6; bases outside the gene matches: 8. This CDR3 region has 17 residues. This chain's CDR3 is CASSDRGQGTLNSPLHF. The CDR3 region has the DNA TGCGCCAGCAGTGATAGGGGACAGGGGACTCTTAATTCACCCCTCCACTTT.

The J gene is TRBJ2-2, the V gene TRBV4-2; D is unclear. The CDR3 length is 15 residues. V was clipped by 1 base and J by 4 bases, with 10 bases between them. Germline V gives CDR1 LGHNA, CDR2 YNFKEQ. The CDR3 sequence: CASSQGALPTGELFF. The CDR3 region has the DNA TGTGCCAGCAGCCAAGGGGCACTCCCCACCGGGGAGCTGTTTTTT.